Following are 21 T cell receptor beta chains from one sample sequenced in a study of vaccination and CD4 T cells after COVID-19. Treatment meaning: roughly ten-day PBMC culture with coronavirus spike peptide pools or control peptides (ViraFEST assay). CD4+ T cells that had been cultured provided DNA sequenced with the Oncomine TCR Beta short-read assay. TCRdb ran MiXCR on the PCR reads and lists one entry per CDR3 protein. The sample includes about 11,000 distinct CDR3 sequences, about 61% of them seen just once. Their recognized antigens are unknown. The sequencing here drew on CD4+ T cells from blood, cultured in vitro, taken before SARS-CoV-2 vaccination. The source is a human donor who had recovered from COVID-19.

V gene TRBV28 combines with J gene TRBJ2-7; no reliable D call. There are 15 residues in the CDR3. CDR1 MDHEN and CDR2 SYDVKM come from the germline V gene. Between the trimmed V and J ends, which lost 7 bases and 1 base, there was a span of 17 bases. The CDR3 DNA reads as TGTGCCAGCACCGATCTACTAAACCCTTCCTACGAGCAGTACTTC. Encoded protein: CASTDLLNPSYEQYF.

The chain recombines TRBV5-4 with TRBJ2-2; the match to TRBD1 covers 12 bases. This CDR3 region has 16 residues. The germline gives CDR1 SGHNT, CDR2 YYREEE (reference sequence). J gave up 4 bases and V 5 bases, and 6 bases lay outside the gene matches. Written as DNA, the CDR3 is TGTGCCAGCAGGAAGGGGGACAGGGGGCTCACCGGGGAGCTGTTTTTT. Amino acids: CASRKGDRGLTGELFF.

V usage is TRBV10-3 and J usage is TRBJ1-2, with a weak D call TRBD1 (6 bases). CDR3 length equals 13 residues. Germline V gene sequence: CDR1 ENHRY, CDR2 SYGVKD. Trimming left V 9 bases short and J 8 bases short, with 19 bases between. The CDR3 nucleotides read TGTGCCATAACAGGGCCTCCCGCGAGGGGCTACACCTTC. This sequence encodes CAITGPPARGYTF.

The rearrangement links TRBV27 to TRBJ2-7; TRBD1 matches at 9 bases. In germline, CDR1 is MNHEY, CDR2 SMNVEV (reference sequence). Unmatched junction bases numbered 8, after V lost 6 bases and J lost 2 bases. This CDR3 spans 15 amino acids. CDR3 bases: TGTGCCAGCAGATCACCGGGACAGGGTACCTACGAGCAGTACTTC. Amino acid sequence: CASRSPGQGTYEQYF.

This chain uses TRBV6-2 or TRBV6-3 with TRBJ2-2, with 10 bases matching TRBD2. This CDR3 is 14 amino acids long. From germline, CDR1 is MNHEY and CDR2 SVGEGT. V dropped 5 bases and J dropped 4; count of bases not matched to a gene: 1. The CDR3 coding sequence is TGTGCCAGCAGTAGCGGGAGGGCCACCGGGGAGCTGTTTTTT. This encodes CASSSGRATGELFF.

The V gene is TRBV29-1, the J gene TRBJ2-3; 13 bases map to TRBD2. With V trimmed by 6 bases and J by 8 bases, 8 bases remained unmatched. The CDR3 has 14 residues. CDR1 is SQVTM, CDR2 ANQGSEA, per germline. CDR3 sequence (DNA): TGCAGCGTGGGTGGGACTAGCGGGACGGTTACGCAGTATTTT. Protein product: CSVGGTSGTVTQYF.

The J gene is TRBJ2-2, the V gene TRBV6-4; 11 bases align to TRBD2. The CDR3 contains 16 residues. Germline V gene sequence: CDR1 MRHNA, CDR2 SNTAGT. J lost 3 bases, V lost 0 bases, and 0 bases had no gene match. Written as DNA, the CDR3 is TGTGCCAGCAGTGACTCGACTAGCGGGGACACCGGGGAGCTGTTTTTT. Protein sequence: CASSDSTSGDTGELFF.

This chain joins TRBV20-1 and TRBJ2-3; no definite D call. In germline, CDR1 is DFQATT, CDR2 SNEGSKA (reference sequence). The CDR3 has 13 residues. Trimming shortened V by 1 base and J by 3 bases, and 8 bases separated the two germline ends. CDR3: CSARVVWTDTQYF. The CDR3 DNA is TGCAGTGCTAGAGTGGTTTGGACAGATACGCAGTATTTT.

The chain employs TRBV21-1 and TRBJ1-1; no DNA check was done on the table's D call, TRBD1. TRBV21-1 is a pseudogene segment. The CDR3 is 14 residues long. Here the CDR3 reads CASSKVRGMTEAFF. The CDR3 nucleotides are TGTGCCAGCAGCAAAGTTCGGGGGATGACTGAAGCTTTCTTT.

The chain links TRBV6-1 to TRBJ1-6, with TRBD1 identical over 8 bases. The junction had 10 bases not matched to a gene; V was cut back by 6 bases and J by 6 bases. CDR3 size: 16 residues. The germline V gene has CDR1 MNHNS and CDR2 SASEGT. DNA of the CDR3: TGTGCCAGCAGCTCTACAGGGGGGAAATTTAATTCACCCCTCCACTTT. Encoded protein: CASSSTGGKFNSPLHF.

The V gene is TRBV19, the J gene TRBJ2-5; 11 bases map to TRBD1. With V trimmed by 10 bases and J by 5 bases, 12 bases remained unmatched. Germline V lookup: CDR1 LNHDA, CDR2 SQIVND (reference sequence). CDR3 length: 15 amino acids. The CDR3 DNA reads TGTGCCACTGCGGACAGGGGGCCTTCCGAGGAGACCCAGTACTTC. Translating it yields CATADRGPSEETQYF.

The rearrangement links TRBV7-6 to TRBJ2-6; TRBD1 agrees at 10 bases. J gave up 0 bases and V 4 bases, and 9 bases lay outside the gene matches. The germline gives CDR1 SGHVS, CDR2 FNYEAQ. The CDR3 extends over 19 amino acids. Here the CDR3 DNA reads TGTGCCAGCAGCTCCCCCGGGACAGGGGTCCCCTCTGGGGCCAACGTCCTGACTTTC. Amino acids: CASSSPGTGVPSGANVLTF.

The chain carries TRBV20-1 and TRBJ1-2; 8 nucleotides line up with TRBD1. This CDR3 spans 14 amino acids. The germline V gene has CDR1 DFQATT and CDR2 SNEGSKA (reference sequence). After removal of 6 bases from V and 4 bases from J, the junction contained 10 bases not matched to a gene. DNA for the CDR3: TGCAGTGCATACCCTCAGGGGGCTAGCTATGGCTACACCTTC. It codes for CSAYPQGASYGYTF.

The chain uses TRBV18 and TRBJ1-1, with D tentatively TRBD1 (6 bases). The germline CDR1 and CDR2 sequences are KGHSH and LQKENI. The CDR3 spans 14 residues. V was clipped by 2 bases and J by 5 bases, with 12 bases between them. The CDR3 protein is CASSPGGGGTEAFF. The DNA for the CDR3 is TGTGCCAGCTCACCAGGGGGCGGAGGAACTGAAGCTTTCTTT.

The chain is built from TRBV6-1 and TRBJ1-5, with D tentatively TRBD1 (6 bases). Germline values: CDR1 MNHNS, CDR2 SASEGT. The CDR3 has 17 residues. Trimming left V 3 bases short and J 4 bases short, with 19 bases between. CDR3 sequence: CASSDGGRAFINQPQHF. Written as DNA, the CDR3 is TGTGCCAGCAGTGATGGGGGCAGGGCTTTCATAAATCAGCCCCAGCATTTT.

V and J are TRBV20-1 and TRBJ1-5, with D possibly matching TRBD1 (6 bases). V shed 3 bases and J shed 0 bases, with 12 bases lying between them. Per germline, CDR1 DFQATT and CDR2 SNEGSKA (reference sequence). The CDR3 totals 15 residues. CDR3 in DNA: TGCAGTGCTAGGTACAGGGATTATAGCAATCAGCCCCAGCATTTT. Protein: CSARYRDYSNQPQHF.

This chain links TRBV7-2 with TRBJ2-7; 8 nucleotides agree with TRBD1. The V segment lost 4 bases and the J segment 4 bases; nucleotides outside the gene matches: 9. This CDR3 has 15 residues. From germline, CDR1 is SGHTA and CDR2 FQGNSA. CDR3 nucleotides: TGTGCCAGCAGCTCGTGGGGGACAGGATCATACGAGCAGTACTTC. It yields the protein CASSSWGTGSYEQYF.

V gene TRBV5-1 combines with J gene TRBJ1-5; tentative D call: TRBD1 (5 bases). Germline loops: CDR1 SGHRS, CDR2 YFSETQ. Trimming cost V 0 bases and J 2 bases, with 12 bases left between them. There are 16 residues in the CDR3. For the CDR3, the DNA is TGCGCCAGCAGCTTGGATGGGGCGGGGGGCAATCAGCCCCAGCATTTT. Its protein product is CASSLDGAGGNQPQHF.

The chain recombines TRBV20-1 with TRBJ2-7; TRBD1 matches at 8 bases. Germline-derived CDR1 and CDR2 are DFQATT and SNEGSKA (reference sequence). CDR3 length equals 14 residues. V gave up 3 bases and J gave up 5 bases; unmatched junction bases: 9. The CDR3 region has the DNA TGCAGTGCTAGCCAGGGACAGGTGTTAGACGAGCAGTACTTC. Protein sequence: CSASQGQVLDEQYF.

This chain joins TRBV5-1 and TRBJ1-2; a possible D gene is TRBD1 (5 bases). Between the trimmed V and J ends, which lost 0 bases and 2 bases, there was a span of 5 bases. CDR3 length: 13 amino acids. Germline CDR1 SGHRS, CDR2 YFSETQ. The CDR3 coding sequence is TGCGCCAGCAGCTTGGCAGGGAACTATGGCTACACCTTC. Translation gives CASSLAGNYGYTF.

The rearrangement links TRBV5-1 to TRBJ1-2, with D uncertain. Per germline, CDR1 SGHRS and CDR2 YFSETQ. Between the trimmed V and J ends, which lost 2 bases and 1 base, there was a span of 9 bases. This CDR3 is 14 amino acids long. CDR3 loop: CASSLEGLNYGYTF. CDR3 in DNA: TGCGCCAGCAGCTTAGAAGGGCTTAACTATGGCTACACCTTC.